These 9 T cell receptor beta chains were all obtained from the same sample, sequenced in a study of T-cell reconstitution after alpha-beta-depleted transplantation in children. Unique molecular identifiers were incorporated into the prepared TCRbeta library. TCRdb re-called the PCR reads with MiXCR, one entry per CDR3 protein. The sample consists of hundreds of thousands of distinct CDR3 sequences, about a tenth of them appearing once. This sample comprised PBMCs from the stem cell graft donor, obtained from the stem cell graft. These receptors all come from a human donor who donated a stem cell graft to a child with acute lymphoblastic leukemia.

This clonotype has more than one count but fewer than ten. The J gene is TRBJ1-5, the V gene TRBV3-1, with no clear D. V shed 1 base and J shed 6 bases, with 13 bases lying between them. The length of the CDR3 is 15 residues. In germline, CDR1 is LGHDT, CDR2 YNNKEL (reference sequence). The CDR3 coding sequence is TGTGCCAGCAGCCAAGCGTCGTGGGTTGGTCAGCCCCAGCATTTT. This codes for CASSQASWVGQPQHF.

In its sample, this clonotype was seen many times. CDR3 protein: CSAPVSKNTEAFF. The CDR3 DNA is TGCAGTGCCCCGGTGAGCAAGAACACTGAAGCTTTCTTT. The rearrangement links TRBV20-1 to TRBJ1-1; no definite D call. This CDR3 has 13 amino acids. The germline V and J ends were trimmed by 6 bases and 1 base, with 12 bases remaining between them. Germline lookup yields CDR1 DFQATT and CDR2 SNEGSKA (reference sequence).

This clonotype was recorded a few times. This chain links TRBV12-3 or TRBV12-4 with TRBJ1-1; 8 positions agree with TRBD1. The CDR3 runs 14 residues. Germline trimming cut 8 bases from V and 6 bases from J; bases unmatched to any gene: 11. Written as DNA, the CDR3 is TGTGCCAGCTCCCAGCGGACAGGGCCATCTGAAGCTTTCTTT. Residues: CASSQRTGPSEAFF.

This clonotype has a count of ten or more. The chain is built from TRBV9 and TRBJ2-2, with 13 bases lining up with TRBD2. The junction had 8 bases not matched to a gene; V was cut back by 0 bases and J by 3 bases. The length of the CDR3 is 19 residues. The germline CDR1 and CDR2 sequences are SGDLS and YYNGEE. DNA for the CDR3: TGTGCCAGCAGCGTAGGGACTAGCGGGAGACGGAAACACACCGGGGAGCTGTTTTTT. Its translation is CASSVGTSGRRKHTGELFF.

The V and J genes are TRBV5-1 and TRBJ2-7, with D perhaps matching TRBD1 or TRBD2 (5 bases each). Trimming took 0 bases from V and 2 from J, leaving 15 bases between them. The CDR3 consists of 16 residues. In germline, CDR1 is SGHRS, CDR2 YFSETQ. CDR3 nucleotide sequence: TGCGCCAGCAGCTTGGCCTTAAGGGACCCCACCTACGAGCAGTACTTC. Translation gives CASSLALRDPTYEQYF.

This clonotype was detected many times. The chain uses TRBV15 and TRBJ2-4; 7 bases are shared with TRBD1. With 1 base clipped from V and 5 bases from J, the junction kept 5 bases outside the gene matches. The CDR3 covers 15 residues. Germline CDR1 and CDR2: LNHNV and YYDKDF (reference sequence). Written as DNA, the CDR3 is TGTGCCACCAGCAGAGCGGGACAGAGGCAAAACATTCAGTACTTC. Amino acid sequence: CATSRAGQRQNIQYF.

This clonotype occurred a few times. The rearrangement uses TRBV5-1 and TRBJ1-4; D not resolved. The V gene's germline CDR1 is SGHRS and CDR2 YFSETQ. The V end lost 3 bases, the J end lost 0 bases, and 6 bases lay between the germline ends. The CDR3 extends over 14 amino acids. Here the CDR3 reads CASSSSSTNEKLFF. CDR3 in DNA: TGCGCCAGCAGCTCGAGCTCAACTAATGAAAAACTGTTTTTT. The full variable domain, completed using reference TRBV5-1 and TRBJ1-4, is KAGVTQTPRYLIKTRGQQVTLSCSPISGHRSVSWYQQTPGQGLQFLFEYFSETQRNKGNFPGRFSGRQFSNSRSEMNVSTLELGDSALYLCASSSSSTNEKLFFGSGTQLSVL.

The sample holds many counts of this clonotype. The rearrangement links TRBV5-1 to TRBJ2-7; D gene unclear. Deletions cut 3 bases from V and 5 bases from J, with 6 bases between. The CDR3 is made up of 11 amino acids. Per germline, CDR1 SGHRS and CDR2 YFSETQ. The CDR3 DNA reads TGCGCCAGCAGCTCAACACACGAGCAGTACTTC. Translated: CASSSTHEQYF.

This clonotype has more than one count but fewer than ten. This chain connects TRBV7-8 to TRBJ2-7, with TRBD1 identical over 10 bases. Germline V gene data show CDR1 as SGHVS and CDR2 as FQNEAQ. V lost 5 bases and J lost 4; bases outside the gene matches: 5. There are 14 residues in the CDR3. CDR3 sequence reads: CASSKGTGVYEQYF. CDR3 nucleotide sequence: TGTGCCAGCAGCAAGGGGACAGGGGTGTACGAGCAGTACTTC. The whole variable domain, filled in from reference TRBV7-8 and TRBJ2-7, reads GAGVSQSPRYKVAKRGQDVALRCDPISGHVSLFWYQQALGQGPEFLTYFQNEAQLDKSGLPSDRFFAERPEGSVSTLKIQRTQQEDSAVYLCASSKGTGVYEQYFGPGTRLTVT.